This paragraph covers one T cell receptor beta chain sequence. Its specificity is not known. The PCR had 60 Vbeta and 13 Jbeta primers. Clones were read by immunoSEQ multiplex PCR, and TCRdb kept only the in-frame ones, dropping some. This listing includes about 190,000 clones. The sample comes from a study of cytomegalovirus exposure and HLA in healthy donors. Study-level results: The majority of TCR sequences were rare, yet some public TCRs appeared in many donors. In terms of immune exposure information, only CMV serostatus was available. Later findings reportedly placed an Asian-associated ancestry cluster below the approximately 670-donor mean for N-insertions.

The germline CDR1 and CDR2 sequences are MNHNY and SVGAGI (reference sequence). The CDR3 loop spans 14 amino acids. This receptor was identified in a young man in good health and CMV-seronegative. J is TRBJ2-5 and V is TRBV6-6, with TRBD2 identical over 7 bases. The end of the DNA is better explained by TRBJ2-7, so the J call may be wrong. Sequenced sample: PBMCs. The CDR3 DNA sequence: TGTGCCAGCCAAGAGGTGACTAGCACCTACGAGCAGTACTTC. This gives the protein CASQEVTSTYEQYF.